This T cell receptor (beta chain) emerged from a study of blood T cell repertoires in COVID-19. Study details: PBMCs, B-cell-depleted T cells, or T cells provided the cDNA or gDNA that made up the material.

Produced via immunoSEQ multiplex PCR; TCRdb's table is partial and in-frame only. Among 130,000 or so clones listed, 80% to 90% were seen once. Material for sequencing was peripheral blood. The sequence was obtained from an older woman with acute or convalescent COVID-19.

The CDR3, as DNA: TGTGCCAGCAGCCAAACGCCGGGGGAATATAGGGACACCATATATTTT. Protein product: CASSQTPGEYRDTIYF. This rearrangement joins TRBV4-2 to TRBJ1-3, with D tentatively TRBD1 (5 bases). Trimming cost V 2 bases and J 8 bases, with 19 bases left between them. The germline V gene encodes CDR1 LGHNA and CDR2 YNFKEQ. CDR3 length equals 16 residues.